A single sample gave rise to the 9 T cell receptor beta chains below, sequenced in a study of low-dose radiotherapy and immunotherapy resistance in tumors. TRAV- and TRBV-specific primers, spanning alpha and beta chains, primed first-strand cDNA. The authors ran around 19 PCR cycles to amplify TCRs with a constant-region primer and V-primer adapter. Via MiXCR, TCRdb re-called the reads, giving one row per CDR3 protein. Among approximately 9,800 distinct CDR3 sequences listed, 42% were seen once. The receptors were gathered from a human donor with advanced metastatic prostate, ovarian, gallbladder or colorectal cancer (not recorded which). This table probably holds off-target reads from a library built for another chain.

The CDR3 loop is CASRGKSEKLFF. In nucleotides, the CDR3 is TGTGCCAGCAGGGGGAAATCTGAAAAACTGTTTTTT. V is TRBV6-1 and J is TRBJ1-4; D is ambiguous. The CDR3 contains 12 residues. Germline V gene lookup returns CDR1 MNHNS and CDR2 SASEGT. V shed 6 bases and J shed 7 bases, with 9 bases lying between them.

The J gene is TRBJ2-1, the V gene TRBV6-8; 8 nucleotides align to TRBD2. Germline V gives CDR1 MNHGY, CDR2 SAAAGT. V was clipped by 6 bases and J by 9 bases; unmatched bases: 4. The CDR3 has 12 residues. The CDR3 reads CASRALAGEQFF. DNA of the CDR3: TGTGCCAGCAGAGCCCTAGCGGGTGAGCAGTTCTTC.

The chain joins TRBV12-3 or TRBV12-4 to TRBJ2-7; TRBD2 agrees at 12 bases. Trimming took 3 bases from V and 4 from J; bases not matched to a gene: 1. The CDR3 consists of 14 residues. The CDR3 nucleotides are TGTGCCAGCAGTTTCGGGACTAGCGGGTACGAGCAGTACTTC. Its protein is CASSFGTSGYEQYF.

This clonotype has more than one count but fewer than ten. The V and J genes are TRBV18 and TRBJ1-4; 9 bases are shared with TRBD1. The CDR3 extends over 16 amino acids. Unmatched junction bases numbered 8, after V lost 0 bases and J lost 9 bases. CDR1 and CDR2 from the germline V gene are KGHSH and LQKENI. DNA of the CDR3: TGTGCCAGCTCACCACCCGGGACAGGGATAATGAAAAAACTGTTTTTT. It yields the protein CASSPPGTGIMKKLFF. The variable domain in full, with the rest retrieved from reference TRBV18 and TRBJ1-4, is NAGVMQNPRHLVRRRGQEARLRCSPMKGHSHVYWYRQLPEEGLKFMVYLQKENIIDESGMPKERFSAEFPKEGPSILRIQQVVRGDSAAYFCASSPPGTGIMKKLFFGSGTQLSVL.

To note about this clonotype: At one of its ends the junction is not consistent with the germline gene, which may arise from a read error. V usage is TRBV5-4 and J usage is TRBJ2-3; 11 bases are a match to TRBD1. CDR1 and CDR2 from the germline V gene are SGHNT and YYREEE (reference sequence). CDR3 length: 16 amino acids. The CDR3 reads CASSWTGGDETATQYF. The CDR3 DNA is TGTGCCAGCAGCTGGACAGGGGGCGACGAGACAGCTACGCAGTATTTT. Full variable domain (outside the CDR3, taken from reference TRBV5-4 and TRBJ2-3): ETGVTQSPTHLIKTRGQQVTLRCSSQSGHNTVSWYQQALGQGPQFIFQYYREEENGRGNFPPRFSGLQFPNYSSELNVNALELDDSALYLCASSWTGGDETATQYFGPGTRLTVL.

The chain joins TRBV5-1 to TRBJ2-7; 7 nucleotides line up with TRBD1. This CDR3 is 14 amino acids long. The germline CDR1 and CDR2 sequences are SGHRS and YFSETQ. The V segment lost 3 bases and the J segment 3 bases; nucleotides outside the gene matches: 6. In DNA, the CDR3 is TGCGCCAGCAGCTCCCCCGGGACAGTCTACGAGCAGTACTTC. It translates to CASSSPGTVYEQYF. Full variable domain (remainder filled in from reference TRBV5-1 and TRBJ2-7): KAGVTQTPRYLIKTRGQQVTLSCSPISGHRSVSWYQQTPGQGLQFLFEYFSETQRNKGNFPGRFSGRQFSNSRSEMNVSTLELGDSALYLCASSSPGTVYEQYFGPGTRLTVT.

V usage is TRBV7-9 and J usage is TRBJ1-5; D not resolved. Trimming stripped 3 bases from V and 1 base from J, with 7 bases between. The CDR3 is made up of 14 amino acids. The V gene's germline CDR1 is SEHNR and CDR2 FQNEAQ (reference sequence). CDR3 bases: TGTGCCAGCAGCTTGACGGAGAGCAATCAGCCCCAGCATTTT. Its protein is CASSLTESNQPQHF.

The chain uses TRBV18 and TRBJ2-5, with 8 bases identical to TRBD1. Looked up from germline, CDR1 is KGHSH and CDR2 is LQKENI. The CDR3 is 14 amino acids. The V and J ends lost 6 bases and 4 bases, in that order; junction bases with no gene match: 7. The CDR3 here is CASSTGQVAETQYF. The DNA of the CDR3 is TGTGCCAGCTCGACGGGACAGGTGGCAGAGACCCAGTACTTC. The full variable domain, completed using reference TRBV18 and TRBJ2-5, is NAGVMQNPRHLVRRRGQEARLRCSPMKGHSHVYWYRQLPEEGLKFMVYLQKENIIDESGMPKERFSAEFPKEGPSILRIQQVVRGDSAAYFCASSTGQVAETQYFGPGTRLLVL.

This clonotype was counted a single time. The chain joins TRBV27 to TRBJ1-2; D gene unclear. Trimming removed 3 bases from V and 0 bases from J, with 5 bases in between. This CDR3 contains 13 residues. Germline CDR1 reads MNHEY; CDR2 reads SMNVEV (reference sequence). CDR3: CASSFRTNYGYTF. The CDR3 DNA reads TGTGCCAGCAGTTTCAGAACTAACTATGGCTACACCTTC.